The T cell receptor beta chain described here comes from a study of control samples from healthy donors and cancer patients. The germline V gene encodes CDR1 GTSNPN and CDR2 SVGIG (reference sequence). V was clipped by 6 bases and J by 0 bases, with 13 bases between them. The CDR3 runs to 14 residues. Assay used: immunoSEQ multiplex PCR; TCRdb lists only in-frame clones, some missing. The sample contains 35,000 to 45,000 clones, roughly 80% of which appear only once. This clonotype was sampled from a man aged 60 to 75 in good health. V is TRBV30 and J is TRBJ2-3; possibly TRBD1 for D (6 bases). The specimen was blood. The CDR3 DNA reads TGTGCCTGTATTACAGGGTCCAGCACAGATACGCAGTATTTT. Amino acid sequence: CACITGSSTDTQYF.